Listed below are T cell receptor beta chains from one sample, sequenced in a study of shared clonotypes between healthy human individuals. TCRdb keeps only in-frame clones here, not all; method: immunoSEQ multiplex PCR. Of around 2.5 million clones listed, under 95% are singletons. The specimen was naive CD4+ T cells from PBMCs. Every receptor here comes from a man younger than 30 in good health. Some clones in this sample may be carry-over from other donors' samples. CDR3s leave out the opening cysteine and the closing phenylalanine or tryptophan. The order of the fields is V gene, J gene, CDR3 protein.

V: TRBV7-6; J: TRBJ2-1; CDR3: ASSLGEIHNEQF
V: TRBV5-4; J: TRBJ2-1; CDR3: ASSSDRGHEQF
V: TRBV19; J: TRBJ2-3; CDR3: ASNRARRDTQY
V: TRBV2; J: TRBJ2-3; CDR3: ASIKGQNRLADTQY
V: TRBV5-1; J: TRBJ2-6; CDR3: ASSSTSGANVLT
V: TRBV19; J: TRBJ2-2; CDR3: ASRGDAGSAGELF
V: TRBV29-1; J: TRBJ1-2; CDR3: SVGTDRGYYGYT
V: TRBV7-9; J: TRBJ2-2; CDR3: ASSLGTSGRHTGELF
V: TRBV28; J: TRBJ1-5; CDR3: ASSLPTGNQPQH
V: TRBV4-2; J: TRBJ2-1; CDR3: ASSPVGDREQF
V: TRBV4-2; J: TRBJ2-7; CDR3: ASSQTGTSYEQY
V: TRBV30; J: TRBJ1-5; CDR3: AWNGQSNQPQH
V: TRBV6-5; J: TRBJ2-5; CDR3: ASSLGDVWETQY
V: TRBV4-3; J: TRBJ1-1; CDR3: ASSQDVRTVNTEAF
V: TRBV30; J: TRBJ1-6; CDR3: ASSREDNSPLH
V: TRBV7-9; J: TRBJ2-1; CDR3: ASSTGLAGVLNEQF
V: TRBV19; J: TRBJ1-5; CDR3: ASGQGAQPQH
V: TRBV23-1; J: TRBJ2-2; CDR3: ASSQNHPNEEGVHTGELF
V: TRBV27; J: TRBJ1-2; CDR3: ASSLSPHISRYGYT
V: TRBV9; J: TRBJ2-2; CDR3: ASSAQGSSTWELF
V: TRBV9; J: TRBJ2-5; CDR3: ASSVYESAETQY
V: TRBV6-8; J: TRBJ1-2; CDR3: ASSSPTGSYGYT
V: TRBV18; J: TRBJ1-4; CDR3: ASSRGQTPTNEKLF
V: TRBV18; J: TRBJ2-1; CDR3: ASSPRAGNEQF
V: TRBV7-9; J: TRBJ1-1; CDR3: ASSLKYQAWGTEAF
V: TRBV27; J: TRBJ1-5; CDR3: ATRKRLDSNQPQH
V: TRBV7-2; J: TRBJ2-7; CDR3: ASSFGTHEQY
V: TRBV6-6; J: TRBJ1-5; CDR3: ASSGGQFNQPQH
V: TRBV4-3; J: TRBJ2-7; CDR3: ASSQRQAAYEQY
V: TRBV10-3; J: TRBJ1-5; CDR3: AISEGVGGRQPQH
V: TRBV12-5; J: TRBJ2-1; CDR3: ASGLGLAGSNEQF
V: TRBV4-3; J: TRBJ2-1; CDR3: ASSQGSGLEYNEQF
V: TRBV9; J: TRBJ2-1; CDR3: ASSVGLADYNEQF
V: TRBV27; J: TRBJ1-5; CDR3: ASSGPGYSNQPQH
V: TRBV7-2; J: TRBJ2-3; CDR3: ASSLDTRATDTQY
V: TRBV5-3; J: TRBJ2-7; CDR3: ARSYADSQTYEQY
V: TRBV19; J: TRBJ1-2; CDR3: ASNPDRNPYGYT
V: TRBV9; J: TRBJ1-2; CDR3: ASSVATWGTYGYT
V: TRBV28; J: TRBJ2-5; CDR3: ASSPQRPETQY
V: TRBV5-4; J: TRBJ2-7; CDR3: ASSRGVGLYIEQY
V: TRBV9; J: TRBJ2-7; CDR3: ASSPSPGSVGYEQY
V: TRBV19; J: TRBJ2-3; CDR3: ASSTSSGRATDTQY
V: TRBV7-6; J: TRBJ2-7; CDR3: ASSLTGGGPAYEQY
V: TRBV4-1; J: TRBJ2-1; CDR3: ASSRPGLAGMYEQF
V: TRBV4-2; J: TRBJ2-1; CDR3: ASSPGTSGSNNEQF